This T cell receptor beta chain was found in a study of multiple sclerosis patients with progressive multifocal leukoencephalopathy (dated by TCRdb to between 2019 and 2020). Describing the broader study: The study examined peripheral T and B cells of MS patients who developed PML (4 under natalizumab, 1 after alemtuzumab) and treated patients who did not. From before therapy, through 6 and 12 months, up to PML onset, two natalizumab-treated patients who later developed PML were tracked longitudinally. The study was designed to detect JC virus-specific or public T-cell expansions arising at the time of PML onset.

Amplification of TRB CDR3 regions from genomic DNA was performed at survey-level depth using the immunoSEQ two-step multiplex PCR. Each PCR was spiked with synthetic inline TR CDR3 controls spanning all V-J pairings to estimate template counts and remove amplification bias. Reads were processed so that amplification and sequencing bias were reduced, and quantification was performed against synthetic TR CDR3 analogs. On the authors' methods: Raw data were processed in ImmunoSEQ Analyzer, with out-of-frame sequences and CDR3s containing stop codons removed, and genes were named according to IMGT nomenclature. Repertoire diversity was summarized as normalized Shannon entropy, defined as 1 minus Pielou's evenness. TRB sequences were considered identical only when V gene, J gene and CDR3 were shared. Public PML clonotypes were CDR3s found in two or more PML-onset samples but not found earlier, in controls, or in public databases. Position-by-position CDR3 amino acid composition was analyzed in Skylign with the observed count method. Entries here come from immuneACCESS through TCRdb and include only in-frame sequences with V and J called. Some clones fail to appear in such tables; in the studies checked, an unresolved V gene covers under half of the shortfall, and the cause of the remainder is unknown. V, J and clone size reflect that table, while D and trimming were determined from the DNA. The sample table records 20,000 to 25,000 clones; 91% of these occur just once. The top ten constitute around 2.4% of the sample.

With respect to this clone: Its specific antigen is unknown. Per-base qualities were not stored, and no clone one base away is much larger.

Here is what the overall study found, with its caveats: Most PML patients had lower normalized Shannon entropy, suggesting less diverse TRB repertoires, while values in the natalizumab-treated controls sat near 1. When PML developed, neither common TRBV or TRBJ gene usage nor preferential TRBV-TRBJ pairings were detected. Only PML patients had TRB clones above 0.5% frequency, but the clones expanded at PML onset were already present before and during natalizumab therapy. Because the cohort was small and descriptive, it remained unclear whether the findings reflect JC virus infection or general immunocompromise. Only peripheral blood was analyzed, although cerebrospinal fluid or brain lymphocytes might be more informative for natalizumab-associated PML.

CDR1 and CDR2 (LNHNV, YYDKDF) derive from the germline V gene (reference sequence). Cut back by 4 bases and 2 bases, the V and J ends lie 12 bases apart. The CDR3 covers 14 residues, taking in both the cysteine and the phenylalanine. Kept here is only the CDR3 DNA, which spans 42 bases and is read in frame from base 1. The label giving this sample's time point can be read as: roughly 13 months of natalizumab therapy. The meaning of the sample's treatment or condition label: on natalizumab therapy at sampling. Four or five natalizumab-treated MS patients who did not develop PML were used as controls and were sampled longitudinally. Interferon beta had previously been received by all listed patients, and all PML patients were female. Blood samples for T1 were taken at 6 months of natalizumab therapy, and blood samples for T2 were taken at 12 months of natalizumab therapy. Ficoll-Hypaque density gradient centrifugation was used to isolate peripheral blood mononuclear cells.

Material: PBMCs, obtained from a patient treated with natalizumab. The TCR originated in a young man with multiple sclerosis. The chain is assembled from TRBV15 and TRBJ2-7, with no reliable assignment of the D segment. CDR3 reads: CATSTRFRPYEQYF. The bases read TGTGCCACCAGCACCCGATTTCGTCCCTACGAGCAGTACTTC.